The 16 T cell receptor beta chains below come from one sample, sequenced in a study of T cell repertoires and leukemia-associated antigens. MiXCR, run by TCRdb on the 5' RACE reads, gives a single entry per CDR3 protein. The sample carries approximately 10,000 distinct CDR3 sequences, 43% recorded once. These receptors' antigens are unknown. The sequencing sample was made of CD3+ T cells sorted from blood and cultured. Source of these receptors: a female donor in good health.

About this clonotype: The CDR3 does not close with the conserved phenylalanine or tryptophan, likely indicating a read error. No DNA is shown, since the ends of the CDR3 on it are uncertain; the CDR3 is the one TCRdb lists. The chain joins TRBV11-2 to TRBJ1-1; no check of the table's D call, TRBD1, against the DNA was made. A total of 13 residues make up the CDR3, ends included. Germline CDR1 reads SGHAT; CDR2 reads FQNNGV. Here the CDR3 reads CASSLAGVGASFC.

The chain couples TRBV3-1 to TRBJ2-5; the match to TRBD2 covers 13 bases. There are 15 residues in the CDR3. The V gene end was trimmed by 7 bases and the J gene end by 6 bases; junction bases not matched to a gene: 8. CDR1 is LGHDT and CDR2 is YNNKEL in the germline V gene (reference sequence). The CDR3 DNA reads TGTGCCAGCAACCGGACTAGCGGGAGCCGGAAGACCCAGTACTTC. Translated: CASNRTSGSRKTQYF.

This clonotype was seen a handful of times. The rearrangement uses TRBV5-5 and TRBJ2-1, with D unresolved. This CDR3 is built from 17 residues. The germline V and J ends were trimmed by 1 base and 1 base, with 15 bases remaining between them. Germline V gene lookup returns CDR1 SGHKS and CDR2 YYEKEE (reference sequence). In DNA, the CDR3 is TGTGCCAGCAGCTTGACCGACGTGGCGCGTTCCTACAATGAGCAGTTCTTC. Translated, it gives CASSLTDVARSYNEQFF.

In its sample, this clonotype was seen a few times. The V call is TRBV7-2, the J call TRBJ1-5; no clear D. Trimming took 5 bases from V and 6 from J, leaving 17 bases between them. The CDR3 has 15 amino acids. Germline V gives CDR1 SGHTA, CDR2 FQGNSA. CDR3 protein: CASSSFIGYIQPQHF. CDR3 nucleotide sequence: TGTGCCAGCAGCAGCTTTATCGGATATATTCAGCCCCAGCATTTT.

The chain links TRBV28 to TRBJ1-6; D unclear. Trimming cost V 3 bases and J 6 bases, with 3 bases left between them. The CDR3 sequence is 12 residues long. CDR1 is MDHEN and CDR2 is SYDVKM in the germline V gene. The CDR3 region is CASSFPNSPLHF. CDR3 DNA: TGTGCCAGCAGTTTTCCTAATTCACCCCTCCACTTT.

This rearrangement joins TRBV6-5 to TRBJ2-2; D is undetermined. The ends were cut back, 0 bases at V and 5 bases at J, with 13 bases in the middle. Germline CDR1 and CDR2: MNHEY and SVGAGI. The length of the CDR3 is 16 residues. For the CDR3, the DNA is TGTGCCAGCAGTTACTCGCAGCTCCGCGGTACCGGGGAGCTGTTTTTT. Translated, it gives CASSYSQLRGTGELFF.

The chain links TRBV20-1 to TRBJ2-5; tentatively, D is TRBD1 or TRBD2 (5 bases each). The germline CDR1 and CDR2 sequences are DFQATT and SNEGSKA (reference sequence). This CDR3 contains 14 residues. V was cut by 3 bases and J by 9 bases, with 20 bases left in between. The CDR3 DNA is TGCAGTGCTAGGGACATGTTGGGAGATAAGGCCCAGTACTTC. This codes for CSARDMLGDKAQYF.

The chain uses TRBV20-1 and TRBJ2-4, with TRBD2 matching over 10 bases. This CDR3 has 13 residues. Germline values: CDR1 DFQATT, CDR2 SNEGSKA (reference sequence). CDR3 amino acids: CSGLAATKNIQYF. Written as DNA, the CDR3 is TGCAGCGGACTAGCGGCTACCAAAAACATTCAGTACTTC.

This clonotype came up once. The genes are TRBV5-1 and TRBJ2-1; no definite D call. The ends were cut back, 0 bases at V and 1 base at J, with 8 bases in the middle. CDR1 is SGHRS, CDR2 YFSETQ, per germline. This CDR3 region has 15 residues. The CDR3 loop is CASSLASGSYNEQFF. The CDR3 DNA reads TGCGCCAGCAGCTTGGCGTCGGGTTCCTACAATGAGCAGTTCTTC.

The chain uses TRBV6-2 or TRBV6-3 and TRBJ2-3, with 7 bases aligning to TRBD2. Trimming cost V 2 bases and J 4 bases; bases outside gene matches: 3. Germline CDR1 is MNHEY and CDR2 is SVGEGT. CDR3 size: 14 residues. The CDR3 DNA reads TGTGCCAGCAGTTACGGCGGGAGCGCAGATACGCAGTATTTT. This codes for CASSYGGSADTQYF.

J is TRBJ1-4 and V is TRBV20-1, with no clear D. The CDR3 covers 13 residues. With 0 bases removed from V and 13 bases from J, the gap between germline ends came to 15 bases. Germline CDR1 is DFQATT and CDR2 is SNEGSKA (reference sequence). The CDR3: CSARDRRQGLLFF. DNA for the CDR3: TGCAGTGCTAGAGACAGGCGACAAGGATTACTGTTTTTT.

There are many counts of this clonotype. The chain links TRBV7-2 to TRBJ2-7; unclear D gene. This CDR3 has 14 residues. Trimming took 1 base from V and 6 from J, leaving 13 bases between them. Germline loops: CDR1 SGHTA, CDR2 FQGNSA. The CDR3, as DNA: TGTGCCAGCAGCTTAGTGAGGCTAGAGAGCGAGCAGTACTTC. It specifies CASSLVRLESEQYF.

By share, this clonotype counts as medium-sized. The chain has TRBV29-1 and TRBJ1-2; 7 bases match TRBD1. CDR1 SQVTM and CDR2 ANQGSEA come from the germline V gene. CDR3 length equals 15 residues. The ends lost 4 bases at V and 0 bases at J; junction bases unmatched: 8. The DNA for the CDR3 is TGCAGCGTTGCAAGAGGACAGGAAGCTAACTATGGCTACACCTTC. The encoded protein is CSVARGQEANYGYTF.

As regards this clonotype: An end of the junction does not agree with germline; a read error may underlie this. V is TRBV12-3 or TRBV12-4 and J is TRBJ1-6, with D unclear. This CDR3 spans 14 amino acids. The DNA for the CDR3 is TGTACCAGCCGTTTCCCACGGAATAATTCACCCCTCCACTTT. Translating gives CTSRFPRNNSPLHF.

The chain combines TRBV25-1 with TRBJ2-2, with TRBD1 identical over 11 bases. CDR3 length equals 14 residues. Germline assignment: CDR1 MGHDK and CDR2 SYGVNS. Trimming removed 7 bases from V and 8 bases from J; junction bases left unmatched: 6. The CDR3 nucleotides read TGTGCCAGCAAGGGACAGGGGGAGTCGGGGGAGCTGTTTTTT. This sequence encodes CASKGQGESGELFF.

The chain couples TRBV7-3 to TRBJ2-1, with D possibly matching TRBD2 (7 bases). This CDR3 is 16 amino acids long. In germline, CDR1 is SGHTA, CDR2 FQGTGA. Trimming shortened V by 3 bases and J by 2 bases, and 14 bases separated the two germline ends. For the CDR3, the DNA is TGTGCCAGCAGCTTGGTAGGGGGGGCAGCCTACAATGAGCAGTTCTTC. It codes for CASSLVGGAAYNEQFF.